This T cell receptor (beta chain) was recorded in a study of T cell responses to AZD1222 COVID-19 vaccine listed by TCRdb under 2021. Concerning the study at large: TCR sequencing covered 230 to 250 trial participants: 200 to 210 given two doses of AZD1222 and around 26 given two doses of MenACWY control vaccine. Trial participants were enrolled by age into 18-55, 56-69 and 70-plus year subgroups, with about 150, 28 and 57 TCR-sequenced participants respectively.

Beyond this particular receptor, the publication reports: In the small 56-69-year group, the increase in depth fell short of significance, most likely because of low power. Participants were mostly white British, with more females than males. The authors suggested clonal diversity may have been underestimated. CD4 TCRs associated with the vaccine covered the entire spike protein, and the dominant responses were in regions 160-218 and 743-854. No day 14 peak-response samples were available, so repertoires were characterized only after the peak T cell response. Nearly half of unique spike-specific TCRs reportedly recognized epitopes outside regions mutated in the B.1.351 and B.1.1.7 variants. Conclusions about previously exposed vaccinees are limited, since just five or six AZD1222 recipients were seropositive for SARS-CoV-2 at baseline. After two AZD1222 doses, both the breadth and the depth of spike-specific TCRs were significantly higher than at day 0 and than in MenACWY recipients.

The CDR3 regions of human TCRbeta chains were analyzed by immunosequencing. As for the authors' bioinformatics: TCRs in the repertoires were matched against a reference library of SARS-CoV-2-specific TCRs that had been generated with the MIRA antigen-specificity platform. Breadth meant the fraction of unique TCRs that were SARS-CoV-2-associated, whereas depth meant the fraction of total T cells that were SARS-CoV-2-associated. Each spike-specific TCR was assigned to its reactive spike region and to a CD4 or CD8 class using the MIRA data. Log10-transformed breadth and depth values were compared by one-way ANOVA with Sidak's multiple comparisons tests. What TCRdb holds here is the immuneACCESS table cut down to in-frame rearrangements. Part of the clones is not present; checked against another copy, under half of the missing clones reflect an unresolved V gene, and the others are unexplained. V, J and clone size were drawn from that table, and D and trimming were deduced from the DNA. The table for this sample lists fewer than 70,000 clones; roughly nine tenths of them were counted only once. 6.1% of the sample lies in the top ten.

Per the publication, the time point label means: about 28 days (+/-7) after the second vaccine dose. AZD1222 recipients given second doses at about 4 weeks or at about 12 weeks were pooled, since spike-specific TCR depth and breadth were not found to differ between the two schedules. Vaccinee samples came from UK trials COV001 and COV002, including a single-blind randomized controlled phase 2/3 trial of AZD1222 (ChAdOx1 nCoV-19) in healthy adults. For TCRbeta chain sequencing, PBMC samples were collected from trial participants at day 0 and at day 28 after the second dose. Concerning this clone itself: Its specific antigen is unknown. No base-level quality is on record; no much larger clone is a single base apart.

For CDR1 and CDR2, the germline V gene (reference sequence) lists MNHEY and SMNVEV. For this chain, trimming is 2 bases at the V end and 0 bases at the J end, and the number of junction bases without a gene match is 6. There are 17 amino acids in the CDR3, from cysteine to phenylalanine inclusive. Of all the DNA, just the CDR3 is kept, 51 bases in frame from base 1. Sequenced here: peripheral blood, sampled 28 days after the second AZD1222 dose. The rearrangement joined TRBV27 to TRBJ2-3; 9 bases in the junction line up with TRBD2. The receptor was derived from an adult who received the AZD1222 COVID-19 vaccine. The DNA sequence follows: TGTGCCAGCAGTTTACTGGGCGGGGGGGCTAGCACAGATACGCAGTATTTT. The encoded protein is CASSLLGGGASTDTQYF.